A selection of T cell receptor beta chains follows, all from one sample in a study of blood T cell repertoires in COVID-19. Here immunoSEQ multiplex PCR was the method, and the copy in TCRdb shows in-frame clones only, minus some. Of a few hundred thousand clones listed, 75% to 90% are singletons. The sample comprised PBMCs or T cells enriched from blood (not recorded which). Receptors were obtained from a middle-aged man who had recovered from COVID-19. The CDR3 runs from the conserved cysteine through the conserved F or W. The order of the fields is J gene, V gene, D gene, clone size, CDR3 protein, CDR3 DNA. The D gene is left open where the match is weak. A row's size may be missing; if present it is once, few, many or a size class.

TRBJ1-2 | TRBV18 | . | . | CASSQEGLENYGYTF | TGTGCCAGCTCACAGGAGGGATTGGAGAACTATGGCTACACCTTC
TRBJ2-1 | TRBV7-7 | . | . | CASSLGGDRAYEQFF | TGTGCCAGCAGCTTGGGGGGTGACAGGGCTTATGAGCAGTTCTTC
TRBJ2-3 | TRBV5-1 | . | . | CASSTGGLTDTQYF | TGCGCCAGCAGCACCGGCGGACTCACAGATACGCAGTATTTT
TRBJ1-3 | TRBV4-1 | . | . | CASSQDPSFGNTIYF | TGCGCCAGCAGCCAAGATCCGAGTTTCGGAAACACCATATATTTT
TRBJ1-2 | TRBV19 | . | . | CASSISGTANYGYTF | TGTGCCAGTAGTATAAGTGGCACCGCTAACTATGGCTACACCTTC
TRBJ2-7 | TRBV10-2 | TRBD2 | few | CASTGTSGRYEQYF | TGCGCCAGCACCGGGACTAGCGGGAGGTACGAGCAGTACTTC
TRBJ1-6 | TRBV27 | TRBD1 | . | CASSSPGQGVNSPLHF | TGTGCCAGCAGTTCCCCGGGACAGGGGGTAAATTCACCCCTCCACTTT
TRBJ1-4 | TRBV29-1 | TRBD1 | few | CSVGINRGQGEKLFF | TGCAGCGTGGGGATTAACAGGGGGCAGGGTGAAAAACTGTTTTTT
TRBJ2-1 | TRBV27 | . | few | CASSAGRLVTEQFF | TGTGCCAGCAGTGCTGGTAGACTAGTCACTGAGCAGTTCTTC
TRBJ2-2 | TRBV6-6 | . | . | CASRRGANSISNTGELFF | TGTGCCAGCAGACGAGGGGCGAACAGTATTTCGAACACCGGGGAGCTGTTTTTT
TRBJ1-4 | TRBV27 | TRBD1 | . | CASSRIPGQGNEKLFF | TGTGCCAGCAGCCGAATCCCGGGACAGGGGAACGAAAAACTGTTTTTT
TRBJ2-4 | TRBV11-2 | . | . | CASSSPISVAKNIQYF | TGTGCCAGCAGCTCCCCCATTTCGGTAGCCAAAAACATTCAGTACTTC
TRBJ1-2 | TRBV29-1 | . | . | CSVFSGRYGYTF | TGCAGCGTTTTTTCGGGAAGATATGGCTACACCTTC
TRBJ1-5 | TRBV6-1 | TRBD1 | few | CASSEGETGEQPQHF | TGTGCCAGCAGTGAAGGCGAAACAGGGGAACAGCCCCAGCATTTT
TRBJ2-6 | TRBV5-1 | . | . | CASSFGKEETGANVLTF | TGCGCCAGCAGCTTCGGTAAAGAGGAAACTGGGGCCAACGTCCTGACTTTC
TRBJ1-6 | TRBV5-1 | TRBD1 | . | CASSLQKPGQGGSPLHF | TGCGCCAGCAGTTTACAAAAACCTGGACAGGGTGGATCACCCCTCCACTTT
TRBJ2-3 | TRBV19 | TRBD2 | . | CASSIRPTSGGLTDTQYF | TGTGCCAGTAGTATCCGTCCGACTAGCGGGGGGCTGACAGATACGCAGTATTTT
TRBJ2-7 | TRBV20-1 | . | . | CSAKHSYEQYF | TGCAGTGCTAAGCACTCCTACGAGCAGTACTTC
TRBJ2-1 | TRBV6-5 | TRBD1 | . | CASSPSGGREQFF | TGTGCCAGCAGTCCGTCAGGGGGTCGTGAGCAGTTCTTC
TRBJ2-5 | TRBV27 | . | . | CASSLGSGAKGTQYF | TGTGCCAGCAGTTTAGGTAGCGGAGCGAAGGGGACCCAGTACTTC
TRBJ2-7 | TRBV10-2 | TRBD1 | . | CASSEGQGGEQYF | TGCGCCAGCAGTGAGGGACAGGGGGGGGAGCAGTACTTC
TRBJ1-1 | TRBV7-9 | . | . | CASSFSSGATEAFF | TGTGCCAGCAGCTTCTCCTCAGGGGCCACTGAAGCTTTCTTT
TRBJ2-7 | TRBV6-5 | . | few | CASSRQQNSYEQYF | TGTGCCAGCAGTCGACAGCAGAACTCCTACGAGCAGTACTTC